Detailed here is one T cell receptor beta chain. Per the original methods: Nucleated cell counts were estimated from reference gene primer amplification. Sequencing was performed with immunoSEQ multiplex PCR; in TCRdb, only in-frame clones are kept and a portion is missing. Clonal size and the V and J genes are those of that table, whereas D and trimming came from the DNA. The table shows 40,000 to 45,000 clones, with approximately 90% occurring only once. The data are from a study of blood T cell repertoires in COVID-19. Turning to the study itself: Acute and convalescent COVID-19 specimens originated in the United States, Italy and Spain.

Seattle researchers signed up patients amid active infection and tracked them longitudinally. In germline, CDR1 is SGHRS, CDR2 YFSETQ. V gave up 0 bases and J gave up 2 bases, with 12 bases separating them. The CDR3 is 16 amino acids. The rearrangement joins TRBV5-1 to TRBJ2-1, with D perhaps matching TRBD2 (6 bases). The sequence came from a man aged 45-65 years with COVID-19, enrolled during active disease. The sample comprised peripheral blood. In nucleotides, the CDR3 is TGCGCCAGCAGCTTGGGGTCGGGAGCAGCCTACAATGAGCAGTTCTTC. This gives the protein CASSLGSGAAYNEQFF.